The rows below give T cell receptor beta chains drawn from one sample of a study of cytomegalovirus exposure and HLA in healthy donors. TCRdb's table, derived via immunoSEQ multiplex PCR, lists solely in-frame clones and lacks some. The repertoire holds 100,000 to 150,000 clones, with 74% as singletons. What was sequenced was PBMCs. The receptor source for this set is a woman aged 50 to 60 in good health and CMV-seropositive. CDR3s include the opening cysteine and the closing phenylalanine or tryptophan. A D gene is named only where the DNA matches it firmly. Rows give clone size only sometimes, using once, few, many, or a class for an expanded clone.

TRBJ1-5 few TRBV27 NA TGTGCCAGCAGTTTAGTCTCTAGCAATCAGCCCCAGCATTTT CASSLVSSNQPQHF
TRBJ2-5 NA TRBV2 TRBD2 TGTGCCAGCCGTCTAGCGGGGGTTGAGACCCAGTACTTC CASRLAGVETQYF
TRBJ1-1 NA TRBV7-2 NA TGTGCCAGCAGCTTAGGACTCAGGGGAGACACTGAAGCTTTCTTT CASSLGLRGDTEAFF
TRBJ1-1 few TRBV7-9 NA TGTGCCAGCAGCGAGCAGGGCGCGAACACTGAAGCTTTCTTT CASSEQGANTEAFF
TRBJ2-5 NA TRBV2 NA TGTGCCAGCTGCCCCGACGCGAGGGAGACCCAGTACTTC CASCPDARETQYF
TRBJ1-2 NA TRBV5-1 TRBD1 TGCGCCAGCAGCCAGGGGACAGGGGCAGGGAGTGATGGCTACACCTTC CASSQGTGAGSDGYTF
TRBJ1-3 once TRBV6-1 NA TGTGCCAGCAGTGAAGGACAGGTCCTCGGAAACACCATATATTTT CASSEGQVLGNTIYF
TRBJ1-4 NA TRBV28 NA TGTGCCAGCAGTTCTCCCGGGACTTCGATCACTGAAAAACTGTTTTTT CASSSPGTSITEKLFF
TRBJ2-2 NA TRBV27 NA TGTGCCAGCAGCATCCTACCGCAGGGGGGAGGGGAGCTGTTTTTT CASSILPQGGGELFF
TRBJ1-4 NA TRBV7-9 NA TGTGCCTCGAACAACAGGGAGAATGAAAAACTGTTTTTT CASNNRENEKLFF
TRBJ1-1 once TRBV27 NA TGTGCCAGCGGGCGAGGGGGCACTGAAGCTTTCTTT CASGRGGTEAFF
TRBJ1-5 once TRBV27 TRBD1 TGTGCCAGCAGTTTCAGGGGGTATCAGCCCCAGCATTTT CASSFRGYQPQHF
TRBJ1-5 NA TRBV2 TRBD1 TGTGCCAGCAGACTACAGGGGATCAGGCGTCAGCCCCAGCATTTT CASRLQGIRRQPQHF
TRBJ1-5 NA TRBV4-2 TRBD1 TGTGCCAGCAGCCACACGGACAGGGCCGGTCAGCCCCAGCATTTT CASSHTDRAGQPQHF
TRBJ1-1 NA TRBV18 TRBD1 TGTGCCAGCTCAAAGGGACAGCCGAACACTGAAGCTTTCTTT CASSKGQPNTEAFF
TRBJ2-7 NA TRBV10-3 TRBD1 TGTGCCATCAGTGAGTCGGTGGGGACAGGGGGTCGGTCCTACGAGCAGTACTTC CAISESVGTGGRSYEQYF
TRBJ2-7 NA TRBV5-6 TRBD1 TGTGCCAGAGGGACAGGGTTCGTTGGGGAATATTCCTACGAGCAGTACTTC CARGTGFVGEYSYEQYF
TRBJ2-1 NA TRBV7-9 TRBD2 TGTGCCAGCAGCTTAGGGAAGCTAGCGGGGGCCCACAATGAGCAGTTCTTC CASSLGKLAGAHNEQFF
TRBJ2-7 NA TRBV11-3 TRBD1 TGTGCCAGCAGCCTCCACTACAGGGGCGAGCAGTACTTC CASSLHYRGEQYF
TRBJ1-2 few TRBV28 NA TGTGCCATCTCCGGGGGGCTCTATGGCTACACCTTC CAISGGLYGYTF
TRBJ1-1 NA TRBV4-2 NA TGTGCCAGCAGCCAAGTTGGGCAGGGGAACACTGAAGCTTTCTTT CASSQVGQGNTEAFF
TRBJ2-7 NA TRBV7-2 TRBD2 TGTGCCAGCAGCTTGCCGGGACTAGGCGCCTACGAGCAGTACTTC CASSLPGLGAYEQYF
TRBJ2-5 NA TRBV9 NA TGTGCCAGCAGGACAAAGGTAGATGTCCCTTTTTCCCCGACGAGTCACTTC CASRTKVDVPFSPTSHF
TRBJ2-7 NA TRBV7-9 TRBD1 TGTGCCAGCAGCCCCCGCGCCGGGACAGGGAAACCCGAGCAGTACTTC CASSPRAGTGKPEQYF
TRBJ2-1 NA TRBV2 TRBD2 TGTGCCACCAGACTAGCGGGTAACAATGAGCAGTTCTTC CATRLAGNNEQFF
TRBJ2-7 NA TRBV7-9 TRBD1 TGTGCCAGCAGCTTGGGGGACAGGGTTTTTTTCTACGAGCAGTACTTC CASSLGDRVFFYEQYF
TRBJ2-3 NA TRBV29-1 NA TGCAGCGCGCGAGGACTTTACACAGATACGCAGTATTTT CSARGLYTDTQYF
TRBJ2-3 NA TRBV4-2 TRBD1 TGTGCCAGCAGCCAAGGACAGGGGGGAACAGATACGCAGTATTTT CASSQGQGGTDTQYF
TRBJ2-1 NA TRBV29-1 NA TGCAGCGTTGCCCCACTCGGTTACAATGAGCAGTTCTTC CSVAPLGYNEQFF
TRBJ2-1 NA TRBV9 NA TGTGCCAGCAGCGTAGGGTGGGGGGCCTACAATGAGCAGTTCTTC CASSVGWGAYNEQFF
TRBJ1-2 NA TRBV7-2 TRBD1 TGTGCCAGCAGCACCCAGGGACAGGGCTATGGCTACACCTTC CASSTQGQGYGYTF
TRBJ2-1 NA TRBV7-2 TRBD2 TGTGCCAGCAGCTTAGTTGGCGGGGGGTCCTACAATGAGCAGTTCTTC CASSLVGGGSYNEQFF
TRBJ2-3 few TRBV29-1 TRBD2 TGCAGCGTTGTGGAAGCGGGGGCCTCAGATACGCAGTATTTT CSVVEAGASDTQYF
TRBJ1-5 NA TRBV7-9 NA TGTGCCAGCAGCTTAGGGGCAGGGTTACAGCCCCAGCATTTT CASSLGAGLQPQHF
TRBJ1-2 NA TRBV19 TRBD1 TGTGCCAGTAGTCCAAGTACGGCAGGGGGCGCAGGATATGGCTACACCTTC CASSPSTAGGAGYGYTF
TRBJ2-3 NA TRBV19 NA TGTGCCAGTAGGCCGGGAATAAGCACAGATACGCAGTATTTT CASRPGISTDTQYF
TRBJ1-2 NA TRBV21-1 NA TGTGCCAGCAGCAAAGGTGCGGACAGGGGGACCTCACCCCGAAATTTCTATGGCTACACCTTC CASSKGADRGTSPRNFYGYTF
TRBJ2-3 once TRBV6-1 NA TGTGCCAGCAGTGAAGGTGACAACACAGATACGCAGTATTTT CASSEGDNTDTQYF
TRBJ2-1 NA TRBV27 TRBD2 TGTGCCAGCAGCCTTACTAGCGGGGTATACAATGAGCAGTTCTTC CASSLTSGVYNEQFF
TRBJ1-3 few TRBV6-5 NA TGTGCCAGCAGTTACAATGGGCAGAGCTCTGGAAACACCATATATTTT CASSYNGQSSGNTIYF